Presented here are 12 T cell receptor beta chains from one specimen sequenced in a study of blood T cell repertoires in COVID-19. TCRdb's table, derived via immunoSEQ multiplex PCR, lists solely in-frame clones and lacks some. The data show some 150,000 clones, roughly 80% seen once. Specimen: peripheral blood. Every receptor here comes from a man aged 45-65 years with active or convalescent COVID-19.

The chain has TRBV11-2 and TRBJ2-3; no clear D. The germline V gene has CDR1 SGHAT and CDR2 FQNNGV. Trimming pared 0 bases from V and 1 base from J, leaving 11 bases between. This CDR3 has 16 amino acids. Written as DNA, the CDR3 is TGTGCCAGCAGCTTAGATTCAGCGAGAGGCACAGATACGCAGTATTTT. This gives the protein CASSLDSARGTDTQYF.

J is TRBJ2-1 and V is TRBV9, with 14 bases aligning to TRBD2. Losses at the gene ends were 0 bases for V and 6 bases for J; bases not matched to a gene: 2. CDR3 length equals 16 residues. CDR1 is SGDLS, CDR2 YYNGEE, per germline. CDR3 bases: TGTGCCAGCAGCGTAGGGACTAGCGGGAGGTTCAATGAGCAGTTCTTC. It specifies CASSVGTSGRFNEQFF.

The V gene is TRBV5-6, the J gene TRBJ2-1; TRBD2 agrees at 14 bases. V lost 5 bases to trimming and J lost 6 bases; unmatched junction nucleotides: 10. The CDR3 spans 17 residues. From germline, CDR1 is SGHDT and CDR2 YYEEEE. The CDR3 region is CASSSPGTSGRGNEQFF. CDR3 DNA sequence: TGTGCCAGCAGTTCTCCCGGGACTAGCGGGAGAGGCAATGAGCAGTTCTTC.

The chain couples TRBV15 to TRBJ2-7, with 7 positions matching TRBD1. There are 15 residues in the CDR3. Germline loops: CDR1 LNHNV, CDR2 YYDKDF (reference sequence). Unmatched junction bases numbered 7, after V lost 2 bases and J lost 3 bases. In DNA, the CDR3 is TGTGCCACCAGCAGATACAGGGGTACAGGCTACGAGCAGTACTTC. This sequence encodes CATSRYRGTGYEQYF.

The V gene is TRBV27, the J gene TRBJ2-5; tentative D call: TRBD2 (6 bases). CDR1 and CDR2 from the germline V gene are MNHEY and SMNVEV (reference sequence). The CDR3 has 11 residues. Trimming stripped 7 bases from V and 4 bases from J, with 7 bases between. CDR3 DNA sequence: TGTGCCAGCAAGGAGGGAGAGACCCAGTACTTC. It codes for CASKEGETQYF.

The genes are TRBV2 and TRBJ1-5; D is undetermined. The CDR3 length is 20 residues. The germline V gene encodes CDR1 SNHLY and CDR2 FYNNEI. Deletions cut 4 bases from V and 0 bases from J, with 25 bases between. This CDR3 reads CASSGVEGWQFLNSNQPQHF. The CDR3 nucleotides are TGTGCCAGCAGTGGGGTGGAGGGCTGGCAGTTTCTGAATAGCAATCAGCCCCAGCATTTT.

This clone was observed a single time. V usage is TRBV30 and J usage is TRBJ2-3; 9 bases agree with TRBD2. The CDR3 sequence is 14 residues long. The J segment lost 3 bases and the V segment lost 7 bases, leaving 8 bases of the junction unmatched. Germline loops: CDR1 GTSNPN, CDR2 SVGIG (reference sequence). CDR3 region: CAFRRLAGTDTQYF. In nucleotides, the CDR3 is TGTGCCTTCCGGCGGCTAGCGGGAACAGATACGCAGTATTTT. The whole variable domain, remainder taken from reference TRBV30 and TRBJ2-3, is SQTIHQWPATLVQPVGSPLSLECTVEGTSNPNLYWYRQAAGRGLQLLFYSVGIGQISSEVPQNLSASRPQDRQFILSSKKLLLSDSGFYLCAFRRLAGTDTQYFGPGTRLTVL.

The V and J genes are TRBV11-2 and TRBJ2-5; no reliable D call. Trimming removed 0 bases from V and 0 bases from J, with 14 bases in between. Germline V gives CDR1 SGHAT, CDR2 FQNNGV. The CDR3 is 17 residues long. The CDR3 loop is CASSLDAETVYQETQYF. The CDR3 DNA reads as TGTGCCAGCAGCTTAGATGCTGAGACTGTGTACCAAGAGACCCAGTACTTC.

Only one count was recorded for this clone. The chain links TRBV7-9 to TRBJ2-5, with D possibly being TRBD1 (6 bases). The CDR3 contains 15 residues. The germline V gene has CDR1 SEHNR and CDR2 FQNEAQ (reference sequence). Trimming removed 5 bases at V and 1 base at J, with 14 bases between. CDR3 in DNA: TGTGCCAGCAGCCCCCCCGGGACATTCCAAGAGACCCAGTACTTC. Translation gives CASSPPGTFQETQYF.

CDR3 region: CASSFGQVRNTEAFF. CDR3 sequence (DNA): TGTGCCAGCAGTTTTGGACAGGTACGCAACACTGAAGCTTTCTTT. V usage is TRBV6-6 and J usage is TRBJ1-1; 7 bases align to TRBD1. Looked up from germline, CDR1 is MNHNY and CDR2 is SVGAGI (reference sequence). The CDR3 is 15 residues long. V trimming: 4 bases; J trimming: 2 bases; junction bases outside the gene matches: 7.

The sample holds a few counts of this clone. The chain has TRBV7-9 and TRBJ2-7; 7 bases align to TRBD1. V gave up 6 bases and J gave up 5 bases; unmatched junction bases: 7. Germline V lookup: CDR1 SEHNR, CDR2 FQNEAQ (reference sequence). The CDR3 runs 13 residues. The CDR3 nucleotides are TGTGCCAGCAGACTCTACAGGGGAAACGAGCAGTACTTC. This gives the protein CASRLYRGNEQYF.

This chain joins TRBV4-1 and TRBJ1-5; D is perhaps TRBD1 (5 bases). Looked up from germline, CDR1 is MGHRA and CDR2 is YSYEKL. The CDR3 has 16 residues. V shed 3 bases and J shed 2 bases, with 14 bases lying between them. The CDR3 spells CASSQDGGIGNQPQHF. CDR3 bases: TGCGCCAGCAGCCAGGACGGGGGTATTGGCAATCAGCCCCAGCATTTT.